These 20 T cell receptor beta chains came from one sample sequenced in a study of blood T cell repertoires in COVID-19. This table comes from immunoSEQ multiplex PCR, and its TCRdb copy is limited to in-frame clones, with some not included. The sample has under 200,000 clones, around 80% seen once; the top ten hold nearly 8%. Sequenced material: PBMCs or T cells enriched from blood (not recorded which). The origin of the receptors is a woman aged 45-65 years who had recovered from COVID-19.

J is TRBJ1-4 and V is TRBV6-5; D remains unclear. The CDR3 is 16 residues long. Germline V CDR1 and CDR2: MNHEY, SVGAGI. V was shortened by 0 bases and J by 0 bases, with 8 bases between the two germline ends. CDR3 in amino acids: CASSYSYSATNEKLFF. The CDR3 region has the DNA TGTGCCAGCAGTTACTCCTATTCCGCAACTAATGAAAAACTGTTTTTT.

The CDR3: CASSPGTPNTGELFF. The CDR3 bases are TGTGCCAGCAGCCCCGGGACACCGAACACCGGGGAGCTGTTTTTT. The chain recombines TRBV7-9 with TRBJ2-2; maybe TRBD1 (6 bases). The V end was cut by 5 bases, the J end by 0 bases, with 10 bases between. CDR1 is SEHNR, CDR2 FQNEAQ, per germline (reference sequence). This CDR3 has 15 residues.

This chain links TRBV4-3 with TRBJ1-5; D unresolved. The CDR3 consists of 15 residues. Trimming took 0 bases from V and 7 from J, leaving 13 bases between them. Germline assignment: CDR1 LGHNA and CDR2 YSLEER. The CDR3 sequence: CASSQEWSGRQPQHF. The CDR3 DNA reads TGCGCCAGCAGCCAAGAATGGTCAGGTCGGCAGCCCCAGCATTTT.

The chain uses TRBV7-2 and TRBJ2-5; D unresolved. V lost 6 bases and J lost 5, with 10 bases in between. CDR1 SGHTA and CDR2 FQGNSA come from the germline V gene. The CDR3 runs to 12 residues. CDR3 DNA sequence: TGTGCCAGCAGTCAGCGTGGCGAGACCCAGTACTTC. Translated, it gives CASSQRGETQYF.

The chain links TRBV9 to TRBJ1-3, with 8 bases fitting TRBD1. The V segment lost 3 bases and the J segment 3 bases; nucleotides outside the gene matches: 8. The CDR3 length is 16 residues. Per germline, CDR1 SGDLS and CDR2 YYNGEE. CDR3 in amino acids: CASSGGDRPHGNTIYF. Written as DNA, the CDR3 is TGTGCCAGCAGCGGCGGGGACAGGCCTCATGGAAACACCATATATTTT.

This clone has a single count. The rearrangement joins TRBV3-1 (or the pseudogene TRBV3-2) to TRBJ2-3, with TRBD2 as a possible D gene (7 bases). This CDR3 has 18 amino acids. V was cut by 4 bases and J by 0 bases, with 20 bases left in between. Per the germline V gene, CDR1 is LGHDT and CDR2 is YNNKEL (reference sequence). The CDR3 sequence is CASSLVGGHRRSTDTQYF. The CDR3 DNA reads TGTGCCAGCAGCCTTGTCGGGGGGCACCGAAGGAGCACAGATACGCAGTATTTT.

The chain has TRBV19 and TRBJ2-7, with 7 positions matching TRBD2. CDR3 length: 13 residues. The trim removed 5 bases at V and 3 bases at J, leaving 4 bases unmatched. Germline V lookup: CDR1 LNHDA, CDR2 SQIVND (reference sequence). CDR3 DNA: TGTGCCAGTAGTGCCGGACTAGACTACGAGCAGTACTTC. It yields the protein CASSAGLDYEQYF.

The chain is built from TRBV9 and TRBJ2-7, with a tentative D call TRBD2 (6 bases). CDR1 is SGDLS, CDR2 YYNGEE, per germline. Trimming took off 0 bases at V and 4 bases at J, with 14 bases between the two ends. The CDR3 runs 15 residues. Here the CDR3 DNA reads TGTGCCAGCAGCGTAGCTCCAGCAGGGACTTACGAGCAGTACTTC. Residues: CASSVAPAGTYEQYF.

The rearrangement joins TRBV6-1 to TRBJ1-2; TRBD1 matches at 7 bases. The CDR3 has 15 residues. Germline-derived CDR1 and CDR2 are MNHNS and SASEGT. The ends lost 2 bases at V and 2 bases at J; junction bases unmatched: 5. As DNA, the CDR3 is TGTGCCAGCAGTGAATATCAGGGGGGCAACTATGGCTACACCTTC. Translation gives CASSEYQGGNYGYTF.

The chain uses TRBV18 and TRBJ1-2, with D possibly TRBD1 on 6 matching bases. The V end was cut by 4 bases, the J end by 2 bases, with 8 bases between. The CDR3 length is 13 residues. The germline CDR1 and CDR2 sequences are KGHSH and LQKENI. The CDR3 loop is CASSLDRNYGYTF. The CDR3 DNA reads as TGTGCCAGCTCACTGGACAGAAACTATGGCTACACCTTC.

The sample holds one count of this clone. V and J are TRBV5-4 and TRBJ2-1, with D possibly being TRBD2 (6 bases). The CDR3 has 16 residues. Deletions cut 4 bases from V and 0 bases from J, with 14 bases between. Germline V gene lookup returns CDR1 SGHNT and CDR2 YYREEE (reference sequence). CDR3 nucleotide sequence: TGTGCCAGCAGCGGAACTAGCTCCAGCTCCTACAATGAGCAGTTCTTC. It yields the protein CASSGTSSSSYNEQFF.

The V gene is TRBV7-9, the J gene TRBJ1-6; 7 bases fit TRBD1. In germline, CDR1 is SEHNR, CDR2 FQNEAQ (reference sequence). The length of the CDR3 is 14 residues. Unmatched junction bases numbered 11, after V lost 4 bases and J lost 14 bases. The CDR3 sequence is CASSSTGVYIALHF. Written as DNA, the CDR3 is TGTGCCAGCAGCTCTACAGGGGTCTATATCGCCCTCCACTTT.

This clone has only one observation. The chain joins TRBV4-3 to TRBJ1-1; TRBD1 matches at 7 bases. The CDR3 length is 15 residues. Germline V gives CDR1 LGHNA, CDR2 YSLEER. The ends lost 1 base at V and 5 bases at J; junction bases unmatched: 7. The CDR3 sequence is CASSQAGGIWTEAFF. Here the CDR3 DNA reads TGCGCCAGCAGCCAAGCAGGGGGAATATGGACTGAAGCTTTCTTT.

This clone occurred a few times. The genes are TRBV4-2 and TRBJ2-1; the match to TRBD2 covers 13 bases. V lost 1 base and J lost 9; bases outside the gene matches: 3. The CDR3 totals 15 residues. Germline loops: CDR1 LGHNA, CDR2 YNFKEQ. The CDR3 loop is CASSQVTSGGAEQFF. The CDR3 region has the DNA TGTGCCAGCAGCCAAGTCACTAGCGGGGGGGCTGAGCAGTTCTTC.

In the case of this clone: One end of the junction fails to match germline, which may point to a read error. The chain carries TRBV30 and TRBJ1-4, with 7 bases fitting TRBD1. The CDR3 contains 12 residues. Germline V gene lookup returns CDR1 GTSNPN and CDR2 SVGIG (reference sequence). This CDR3 reads CPHRGANEKLFF. The CDR3 nucleotides are TGCCCCCACAGGGGCGCTAATGAAAAACTGTTTTTT.

This clone occurred once. V is TRBV5-1 and J is TRBJ2-7; a possible D gene is TRBD2 (6 bases). Looked up from germline, CDR1 is SGHRS and CDR2 is YFSETQ. The CDR3 covers 14 residues. Trimming removed 5 bases at V and 5 bases at J, with 17 bases between. In DNA, the CDR3 is TGCGCCAGCAGGTCCGGGACTGCCTACGACGAGCAGTACTTC. It yields the protein CASRSGTAYDEQYF.

The CDR3 here is CASSPQVLWAFF. Here the CDR3 DNA reads TGTGCCAGCAGCCCACAGGTACTCTGGGCTTTCTTT. V usage is TRBV7-2 and J usage is TRBJ1-1; weak D call: TRBD1 (5 bases). Germline CDR1 reads SGHTA; CDR2 reads FQGNSA. CDR3 length: 12 residues. The V end was cut by 5 bases, the J end by 11 bases, with 15 bases between.

The chain recombines TRBV7-2 with TRBJ1-2; no clear D. CDR3 size: 12 residues. V shed 5 bases and J shed 12 bases, with 16 bases lying between them. CDR1 and CDR2 (germline): SGHTA, FQGNSA. The CDR3 protein is CASSPRPLANTF. The CDR3 coding sequence is TGTGCCAGCAGCCCCCGTCCTTTGGCCAACACCTTC.

The V call is TRBV5-5, the J call TRBJ1-1; a weak D match, TRBD1 (5 bases). The CDR3 spans 13 residues. Trimming pared 7 bases from V and 2 bases from J, leaving 12 bases between. CDR1 SGHKS and CDR2 YYEKEE come from the germline V gene (reference sequence). CDR3 DNA: TGTGCCAGCGGTCGGACATCAAACACTGAAGCTTTCTTT. This translates into CASGRTSNTEAFF.

This clone has just a few counts. The chain combines TRBV7-2 with TRBJ2-7; a weak D match, TRBD1 (6 bases). The CDR3 sequence is 15 residues long. Germline CDR1 SGHTA, CDR2 FQGNSA. V lost 7 bases and J lost 5, with 21 bases in between. CDR3 in DNA: TGTGCCAGCACCCTAAAGGGTGGGCAGGGGAACGAGCAGTACTTC. Residues: CASTLKGGQGNEQYF.